The 21 T cell receptor beta chains below were found in one sample sequenced in a study of blood T cell repertoires in COVID-19. The data were produced by immunoSEQ multiplex PCR, yet TCRdb's version contains in-frame clones alone and is incomplete. The sample includes approximately 46,000 clones, around 86% seen only once; the top ten take about 16%. Sequencing was done on a sample of peripheral blood. Receptors originate from a man aged 55 to 69 with active or convalescent COVID-19.

The chain combines TRBV19 with TRBJ1-1; no clear D gene. Germline values: CDR1 LNHDA, CDR2 SQIVND (reference sequence). CDR3 length equals 13 residues. The V and J ends lost 2 bases and 3 bases respectively, with 7 bases between them. The CDR3 spells CASSIRRDTEAFF. The DNA of the CDR3 is TGTGCCAGTAGTATACGCCGCGACACTGAAGCTTTCTTT.

This clone has just one count. The chain couples TRBV7-9 to TRBJ2-6; TRBD1 might be the D (5 bases). Deletions cut 5 bases from V and 4 bases from J, with 12 bases between. Germline CDR1 reads SEHNR; CDR2 reads FQNEAQ (reference sequence). The length of the CDR3 is 15 residues. The CDR3 is CASSPQGAGANVLTF. DNA of the CDR3: TGTGCCAGCAGCCCCCAGGGTGCCGGGGCCAACGTCCTGACTTTC. The variable domain in full, completed from reference TRBV7-9 and TRBJ2-6, reads DTGVSQNPRHKITKRGQNVTFRCDPISEHNRLYWYRQTLGQGPEFLTYFQNEAQLEKSRLLSDRFSAERPKGSFSTLEIQRTEQGDSAMYLCASSPQGAGANVLTFGAGSRLTVL.

In this sample, this clone turned up many times. The J gene is TRBJ2-2, the V gene TRBV7-8, with 8 bases that match TRBD2. V lost 0 bases and J lost 3; bases outside the gene matches: 6. Germline V gene lookup returns CDR1 SGHVS and CDR2 FQNEAQ. There are 17 residues in the CDR3. The CDR3 here is CASSLAASGGDTGELFF. Here the CDR3 DNA reads TGTGCCAGCAGCTTAGCGGCCAGCGGGGGTGACACCGGGGAGCTGTTTTTT.

This clone came up a few times. V and J are TRBV29-1 and TRBJ1-2, with D possibly being TRBD1 (5 bases). The CDR3 length is 12 residues. V was clipped by 4 bases and J by 2 bases, with 8 bases between them. Germline CDR1 and CDR2: SQVTM and ANQGSEA. CDR3 in amino acids: CSVVAGNYGYTF. The CDR3 DNA is TGCAGCGTTGTTGCAGGGAACTATGGCTACACCTTC.

V usage is TRBV6-6 and J usage is TRBJ1-3; no clear D. CDR3 length: 15 amino acids. Germline V gene data show CDR1 as MNHNY and CDR2 as SVGAGI (reference sequence). V lost 5 bases and J 6 bases, leaving 17 bases between the germline ends. The DNA for the CDR3 is TGTGCCAGCAGTGCCGTGTCCGGGTACGAAAACACCATATATTTT. Residues: CASSAVSGYENTIYF.

The rearrangement joins TRBV4-1 to TRBJ2-1; no reliable D call. This CDR3 has 18 amino acids. From germline, CDR1 is MGHRA and CDR2 YSYEKL. V lost 1 base to trimming and J lost 9 bases, with 25 bases between them. For the CDR3, the DNA is TGCGCCAGCAGCCAAGCGACCGGAATGCAAGTGGCGCGGTTTGAGCAGTTCTTC. The encoded protein is CASSQATGMQVARFEQFF.

The rearrangement links TRBV28 to TRBJ1-6; TRBD1 might be the D (5 bases). Germline CDR1 reads MDHEN; CDR2 reads SYDVKM. With 3 bases removed from V and 9 bases from J, the gap between germline ends came to 15 bases. This CDR3 has 15 amino acids. This chain's CDR3 is CASSFGAWGTSPLHF. CDR3 coding DNA: TGTGCCAGCAGTTTTGGGGCCTGGGGAACTTCACCCCTCCACTTT. The whole variable domain, remainder taken from reference TRBV28 and TRBJ1-6, is DVKVTQSSRYLVKRTGEKVFLECVQDMDHENMFWYRQDPGLGLRLIYFSYDVKMKEKGDIPEGYSVSREKKERFSLILESASTNQTSMYLCASSFGAWGTSPLHFGNGTRLTVT.

This clone was observed a handful of times. The V gene is TRBV3-1 (or the pseudogene TRBV3-2), the J gene TRBJ1-4, with D tentatively TRBD1 (5 bases). CDR3 length: 14 residues. V was shortened by 6 bases and J by 1 base, with 9 bases between the two germline ends. Germline CDR1 is LGHDT and CDR2 is YNNKEL (reference sequence). The CDR3 reads CASRGAQTNEKLFF. DNA for the CDR3: TGTGCCAGCAGAGGGGCGCAAACTAATGAAAAACTGTTTTTT.

This clone was recorded only once. This sequence joins TRBV11-2 and TRBJ2-1, with no clear D. CDR1 is SGHAT, CDR2 FQNNGV, per germline. This CDR3 has 13 residues. With 10 bases removed from V and 0 bases from J, the gap between germline ends came to 10 bases. The CDR3 loop reads CAISVSSYNEQFF. The CDR3 nucleotides read TGTGCCATTTCGGTGAGCTCCTACAATGAGCAGTTCTTC.

This chain uses TRBV7-9 with TRBJ1-1, with TRBD1 identical over 7 bases. Germline-derived CDR1 and CDR2 are SEHNR and FQNEAQ (reference sequence). This CDR3 spans 15 amino acids. Unmatched junction bases numbered 10, after V lost 2 bases and J lost 7 bases. The CDR3 is CASSLQGVGHGEAFF. In DNA, the CDR3 is TGTGCCAGCAGCTTACAGGGGGTAGGTCATGGTGAAGCTTTCTTT.

This chain links TRBV15 with TRBJ1-1; the match to TRBD1 covers 7 bases. The CDR3 has 14 residues. Germline trimming cut 2 bases from V and 3 bases from J; bases unmatched to any gene: 3. Germline lookup yields CDR1 LNHNV and CDR2 YYDKDF (reference sequence). CDR3 DNA sequence: TGTGCCACCAGCAGATCGACAGGGTACACTGAAGCTTTCTTT. Residues: CATSRSTGYTEAFF.

The CDR3 nucleotides are TGTGCCAGCAGCGCGACGGGGATTGAAAAACTGTTTTTT. It translates to CASSATGIEKLFF. V and J are TRBV28 and TRBJ1-4; no definite D call. Germline-derived CDR1 and CDR2 are MDHEN and SYDVKM. There are 13 residues in the CDR3. Trimming took 6 bases from V and 7 from J, leaving 12 bases between them. The full variable domain, with the rest looked up from reference TRBV28 and TRBJ1-4, is DVKVTQSSRYLVKRTGEKVFLECVQDMDHENMFWYRQDPGLGLRLIYFSYDVKMKEKGDIPEGYSVSREKKERFSLILESASTNQTSMYLCASSATGIEKLFFGSGTQLSVL.

J is TRBJ1-1 and V is TRBV5-5, with 10 bases aligning to TRBD1. The germline CDR1 and CDR2 sequences are SGHKS and YYEKEE (reference sequence). V trimming: 1 base; J trimming: 11 bases; junction bases outside the gene matches: 2. The CDR3 sequence is 12 residues long. CDR3 sequence (DNA): TGTGCCAGCAGCTTGTGGGGACAGGGGGCTTTCTTT. This codes for CASSLWGQGAFF.

The chain couples TRBV18 to TRBJ1-2, with TRBD1 matching 10 bases. Losses at the gene ends were 5 bases for V and 12 bases for J; bases not matched to a gene: 9. The CDR3 runs to 13 residues. Germline CDR1 is KGHSH and CDR2 is LQKENI. The DNA of the CDR3 is TGTGCCAGCTCATCAGGCGTCGGACAGGGGGACACCTTC. Translating gives CASSSGVGQGDTF.

The rearrangement joins TRBV6-2 or TRBV6-3 to TRBJ2-5, with 10 bases fitting TRBD2. This CDR3 spans 16 amino acids. V was clipped by 5 bases and J by 3 bases; unmatched bases: 9. Germline V lookup: CDR1 MNHEY, CDR2 SVGEGT. The CDR3 spells CASSPPHSGGKETQYF. DNA for the CDR3: TGTGCCAGCAGTCCCCCTCATAGCGGGGGGAAAGAGACCCAGTACTTC.

The chain employs TRBV4-1 and TRBJ1-5, with TRBD1 matching over 11 bases. V shed 4 bases and J 4 bases; nucleotides not matched to a gene: 3. The CDR3 is 15 residues long. Germline-derived CDR1 and CDR2 are MGHRA and YSYEKL. Here the CDR3 reads CASSLGQGDNQPQHF. The CDR3 nucleotides read TGCGCCAGCAGCCTGGGACAGGGGGATAATCAGCCCCAGCATTTT.

The chain couples TRBV4-1 to TRBJ2-3, with 7 bases lining up with TRBD2. With 6 bases clipped from V and 1 base from J, the junction kept 13 bases outside the gene matches. Germline CDR1 is MGHRA and CDR2 is YSYEKL. The CDR3 has 17 residues. CDR3: CASSQTPSGERTDTQYF. CDR3 coding DNA: TGCGCCAGCAGTCAAACCCCCAGCGGGGAACGCACAGATACGCAGTATTTT.

This clone appeared a few times. The V and J genes are TRBV4-3 and TRBJ1-2; D remains ambiguous. Trimming pared 4 bases from V and 5 bases from J, leaving 17 bases between. This CDR3 has 15 amino acids. In germline, CDR1 is LGHNA, CDR2 YSLEER. This chain's CDR3 is CASSPSRESYYGYTF. The CDR3 coding sequence is TGCGCCAGCAGCCCGAGTCGCGAGAGTTATTATGGCTACACCTTC.

The CDR3 nucleotides read TGTGCCAGCAGTGCGGCGGCGGAAAATCAGCCCCAGCATTTT. It translates to CASSAAAENQPQHF. The V gene is TRBV2, the J gene TRBJ1-5; no clear D gene. This CDR3 contains 14 residues. Germline V gene sequence: CDR1 SNHLY, CDR2 FYNNEI. V was trimmed by 4 bases and J by 4 bases, leaving 11 bases between them.

The chain uses TRBV6-5 and TRBJ2-5; D is possibly TRBD2 (7 bases). V was trimmed by 9 bases and J by 0 bases, leaving 17 bases between them. Germline values: CDR1 MNHEY, CDR2 SVGAGI. This CDR3 has 15 residues. CDR3 DNA sequence: TGTGCCAGGCCTACGGGGGGCCTTTACCAAGAGACCCAGTACTTC. It specifies CARPTGGLYQETQYF.

This rearrangement joins TRBV5-1 to TRBJ2-5; D gene uncertain. CDR1 and CDR2 from the germline V gene are SGHRS and YFSETQ. Trimming removed 4 bases at V and 0 bases at J, with 10 bases between. CDR3 length: 14 amino acids. Written as DNA, the CDR3 is TGCGCCAGCAGCCCGAAGACAAACCAAGAGACCCAGTACTTC. This sequence encodes CASSPKTNQETQYF.